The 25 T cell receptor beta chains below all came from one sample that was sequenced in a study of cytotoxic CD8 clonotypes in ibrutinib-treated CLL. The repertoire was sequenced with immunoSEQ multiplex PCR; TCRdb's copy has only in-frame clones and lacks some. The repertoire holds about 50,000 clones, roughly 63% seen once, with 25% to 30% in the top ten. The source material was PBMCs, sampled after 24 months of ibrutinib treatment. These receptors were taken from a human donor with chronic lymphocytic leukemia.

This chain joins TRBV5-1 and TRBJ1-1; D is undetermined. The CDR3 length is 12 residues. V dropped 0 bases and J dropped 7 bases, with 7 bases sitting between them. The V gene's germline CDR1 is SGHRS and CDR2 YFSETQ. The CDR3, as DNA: TGCGCCAGCAGCTTGGGAACAAGTGAAGCTTTCTTT. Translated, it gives CASSLGTSEAFF.

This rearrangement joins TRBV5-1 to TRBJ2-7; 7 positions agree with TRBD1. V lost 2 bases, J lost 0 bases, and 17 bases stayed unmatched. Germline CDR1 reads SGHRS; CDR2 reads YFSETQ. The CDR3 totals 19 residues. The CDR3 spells CASSLTGAERRATSYEQYF. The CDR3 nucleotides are TGCGCCAGCAGCTTAACAGGGGCCGAACGCAGGGCGACCTCCTACGAGCAGTACTTC.

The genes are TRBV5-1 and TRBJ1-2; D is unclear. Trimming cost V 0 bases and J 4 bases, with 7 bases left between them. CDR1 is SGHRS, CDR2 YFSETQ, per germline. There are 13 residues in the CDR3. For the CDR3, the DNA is TGCGCCAGCAGCTTGGCCGTCAGCTATGGCTACACCTTC. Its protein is CASSLAVSYGYTF.

This chain's CDR3 is CASSPDPSTDTQYF. CDR3 in DNA: TGTGCCAGCAGCCCCGATCCTAGCACAGATACGCAGTATTTT. J is TRBJ2-3 and V is TRBV7-9; no firm D call. This CDR3 is built from 14 residues. V was pared by 5 bases and J by 0 bases, with 9 bases between. The V gene's germline CDR1 is SEHNR and CDR2 FQNEAQ (reference sequence).

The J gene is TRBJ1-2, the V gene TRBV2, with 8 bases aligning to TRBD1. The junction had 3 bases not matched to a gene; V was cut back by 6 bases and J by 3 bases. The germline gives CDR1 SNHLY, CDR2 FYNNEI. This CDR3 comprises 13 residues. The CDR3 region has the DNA TGTGCCAGCAGGGCGGGACAGGACTATGGCTACACCTTC. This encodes CASRAGQDYGYTF.

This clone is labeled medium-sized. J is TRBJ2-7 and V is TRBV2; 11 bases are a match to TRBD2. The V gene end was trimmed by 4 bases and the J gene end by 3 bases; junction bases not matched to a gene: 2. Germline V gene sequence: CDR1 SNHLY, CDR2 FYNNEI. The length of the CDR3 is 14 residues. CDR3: CASSAGTSGYEQYF. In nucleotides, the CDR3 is TGTGCCAGCAGTGCCGGGACTAGCGGCTACGAGCAGTACTTC. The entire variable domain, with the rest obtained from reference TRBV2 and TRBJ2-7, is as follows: EPEVTQTPSHQVTQMGQEVILRCVPISNHLYFYWYRQILGQKVEFLVSFYNNEISEKSEIFDDQFSVERPDGSNFTLKIRSTKLEDSAMYFCASSAGTSGYEQYFGPGTRLTVT.

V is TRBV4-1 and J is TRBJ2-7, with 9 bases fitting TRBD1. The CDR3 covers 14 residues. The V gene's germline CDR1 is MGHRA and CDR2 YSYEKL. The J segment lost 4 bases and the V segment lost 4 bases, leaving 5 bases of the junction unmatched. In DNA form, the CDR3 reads TGCGCCAGCAGCCTCGGACAGGGGAGTTACGAGCAGTACTTC. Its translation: CASSLGQGSYEQYF.

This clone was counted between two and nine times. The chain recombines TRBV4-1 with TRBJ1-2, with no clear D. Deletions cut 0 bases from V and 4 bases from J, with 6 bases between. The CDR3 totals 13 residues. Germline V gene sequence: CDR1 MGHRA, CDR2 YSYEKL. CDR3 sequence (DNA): TGCGCCAGCAGCCAAGATGGGCTCTATGGCTACACCTTC. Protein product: CASSQDGLYGYTF.

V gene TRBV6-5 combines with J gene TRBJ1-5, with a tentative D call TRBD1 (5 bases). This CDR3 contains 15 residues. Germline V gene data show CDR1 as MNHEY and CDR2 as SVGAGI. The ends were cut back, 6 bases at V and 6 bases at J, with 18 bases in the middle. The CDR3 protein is CASSPAGGLGQPQHF. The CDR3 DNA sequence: TGTGCCAGCAGCCCCGCCGGGGGGTTAGGTCAGCCCCAGCATTTT.

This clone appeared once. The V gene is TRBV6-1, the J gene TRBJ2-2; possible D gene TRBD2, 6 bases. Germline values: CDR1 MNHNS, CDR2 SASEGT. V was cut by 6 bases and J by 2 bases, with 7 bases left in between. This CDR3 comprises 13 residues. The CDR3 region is CASRGTNTGELFF. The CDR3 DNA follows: TGTGCCAGCAGAGGGACTAACACCGGGGAGCTGTTTTTT.

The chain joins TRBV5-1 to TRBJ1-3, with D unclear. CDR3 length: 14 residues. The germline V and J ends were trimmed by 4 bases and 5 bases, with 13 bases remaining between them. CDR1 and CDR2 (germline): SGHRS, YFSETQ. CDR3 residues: CASSPTWDRNTIYF. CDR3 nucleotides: TGCGCCAGCAGCCCCACATGGGATAGAAACACCATATATTTT.

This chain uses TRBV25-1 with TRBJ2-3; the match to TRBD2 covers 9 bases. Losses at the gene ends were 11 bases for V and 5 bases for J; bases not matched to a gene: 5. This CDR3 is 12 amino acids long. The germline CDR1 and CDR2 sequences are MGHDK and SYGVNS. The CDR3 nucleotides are TGTGCCGTCGCGGGGGGGCTAGATACGCAGTATTTT. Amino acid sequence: CAVAGGLDTQYF.

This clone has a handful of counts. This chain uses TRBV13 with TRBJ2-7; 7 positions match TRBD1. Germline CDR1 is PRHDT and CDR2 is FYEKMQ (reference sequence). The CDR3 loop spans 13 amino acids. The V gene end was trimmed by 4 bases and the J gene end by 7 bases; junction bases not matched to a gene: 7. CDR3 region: CASSSGQLREQYF. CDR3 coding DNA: TGTGCCAGCAGCTCGGGACAGCTACGAGAGCAGTACTTC. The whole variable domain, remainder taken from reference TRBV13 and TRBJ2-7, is AAGVIQSPRHLIKEKRETATLKCYPIPRHDTVYWYQQGPGQDPQFLISFYEKMQSDKGSIPDRFSAQQFSDYHSELNMSSLELGDSALYFCASSSGQLREQYFGPGTRLTVT.

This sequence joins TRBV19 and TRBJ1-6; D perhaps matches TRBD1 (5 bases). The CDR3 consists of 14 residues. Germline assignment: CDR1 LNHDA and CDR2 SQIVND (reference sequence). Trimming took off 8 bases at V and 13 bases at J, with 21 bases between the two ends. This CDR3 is CASQLEGSSGPLHF. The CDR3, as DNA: TGTGCCAGTCAACTCGAGGGGAGCTCGGGCCCCCTCCACTTT.

CDR3 region: CAISEPLGRVNTGELFF. In nucleotides, the CDR3 is TGTGCCATCAGTGAGCCGCTGGGGCGGGTAAACACCGGGGAGCTGTTTTTT. The genes are TRBV10-3 and TRBJ2-2; D tentatively fits TRBD1 or TRBD2 (5 bases each). The CDR3 has 17 amino acids. V was pared by 2 bases and J by 2 bases, with 15 bases between. Germline V lookup: CDR1 ENHRY, CDR2 SYGVKD.

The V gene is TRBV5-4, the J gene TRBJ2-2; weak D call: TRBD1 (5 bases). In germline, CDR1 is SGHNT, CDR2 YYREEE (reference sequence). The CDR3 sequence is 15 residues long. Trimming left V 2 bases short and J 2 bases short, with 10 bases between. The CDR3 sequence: CASSLRQGNTGELFF. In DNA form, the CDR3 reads TGTGCCAGCAGCTTAAGGCAGGGCAACACCGGGGAGCTGTTTTTT.

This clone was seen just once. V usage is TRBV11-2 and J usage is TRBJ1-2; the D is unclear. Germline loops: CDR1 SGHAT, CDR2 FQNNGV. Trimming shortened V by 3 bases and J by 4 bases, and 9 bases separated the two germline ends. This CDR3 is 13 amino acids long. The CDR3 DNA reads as TGTGCCAGCAGCTTGACTGTTTCCTATGGCTACACCTTC. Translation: CASSLTVSYGYTF. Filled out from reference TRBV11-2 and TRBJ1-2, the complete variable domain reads EAGVAQSPRYKIIEKRQSVAFWCNPISGHATLYWYQQILGQGPKLLIQFQNNGVVDDSQLPKDRFSAERLKGVDSTLKIQPAKLEDSAVYLCASSLTVSYGYTFGSGTRLTVV.

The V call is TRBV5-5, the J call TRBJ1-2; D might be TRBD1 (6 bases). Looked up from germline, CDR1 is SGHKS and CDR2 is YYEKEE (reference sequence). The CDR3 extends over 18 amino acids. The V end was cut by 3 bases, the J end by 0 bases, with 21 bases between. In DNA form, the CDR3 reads TGTGCCAGCAGCTCTCGCCTTTACAGGGAAGGACCTAACTATGGCTACACCTTC. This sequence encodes CASSSRLYREGPNYGYTF.

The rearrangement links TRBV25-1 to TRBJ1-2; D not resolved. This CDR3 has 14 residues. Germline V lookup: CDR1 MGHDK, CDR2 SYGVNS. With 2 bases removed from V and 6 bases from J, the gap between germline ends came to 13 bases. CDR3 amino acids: CASSEEGVFNGYTF. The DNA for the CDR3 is TGTGCCAGCAGTGAAGAGGGAGTGTTCAATGGCTACACCTTC.

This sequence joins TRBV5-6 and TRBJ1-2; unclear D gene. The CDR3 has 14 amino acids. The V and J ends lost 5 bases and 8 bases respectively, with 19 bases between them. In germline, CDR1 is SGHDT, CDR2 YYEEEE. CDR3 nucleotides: TGTGCCAGCAGGGATAAGGAGGCCACAAGAGGCTACACCTTC. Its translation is CASRDKEATRGYTF. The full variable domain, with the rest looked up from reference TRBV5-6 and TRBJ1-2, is DAGVTQSPTHLIKTRGQQVTLRCSPKSGHDTVSWYQQALGQGPQFIFQYYEEEERQRGNFPDRFSGHQFPNYSSELNVNALLLGDSALYLCASRDKEATRGYTFGSGTRLTVV.

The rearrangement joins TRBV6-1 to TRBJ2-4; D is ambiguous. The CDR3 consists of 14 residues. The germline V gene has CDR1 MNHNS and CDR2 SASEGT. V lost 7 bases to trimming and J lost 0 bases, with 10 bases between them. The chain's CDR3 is CASTTFQAKNIQYF. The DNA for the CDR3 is TGTGCCAGCACGACATTCCAAGCCAAAAACATTCAGTACTTC.

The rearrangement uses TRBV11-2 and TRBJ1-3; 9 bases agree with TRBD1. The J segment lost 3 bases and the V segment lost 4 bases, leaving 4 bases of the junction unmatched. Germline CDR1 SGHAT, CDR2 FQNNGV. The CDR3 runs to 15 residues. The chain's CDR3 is CASSSTGGFGNTIYF. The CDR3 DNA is TGTGCCAGCAGCTCCACAGGGGGCTTTGGAAACACCATATATTTT.

The CDR3 spells CASSQRGSNQPQHF. The CDR3 DNA is TGTGCCAGCAGCCAAAGGGGAAGCAATCAGCCCCAGCATTTT. This chain connects TRBV4-2 to TRBJ1-5, with D maybe TRBD1 (5 bases). CDR3 size: 14 residues. Germline V CDR1 and CDR2: LGHNA, YNFKEQ. Trimming pared 2 bases from V and 1 base from J, leaving 6 bases between.

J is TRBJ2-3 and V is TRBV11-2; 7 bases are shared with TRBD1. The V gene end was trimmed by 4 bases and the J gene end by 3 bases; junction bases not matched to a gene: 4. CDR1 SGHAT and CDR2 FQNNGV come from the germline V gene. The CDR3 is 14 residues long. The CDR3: CASSSGQVTDTQYF. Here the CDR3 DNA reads TGTGCCAGCAGCTCCGGACAGGTGACAGATACGCAGTATTTT.

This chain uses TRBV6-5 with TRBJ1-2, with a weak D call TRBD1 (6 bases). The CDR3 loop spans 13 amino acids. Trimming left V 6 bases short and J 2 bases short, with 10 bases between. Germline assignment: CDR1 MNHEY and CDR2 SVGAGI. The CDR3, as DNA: TGTGCCAGCAGATGGGGGGGCAACTATGGCTACACCTTC. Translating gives CASRWGGNYGYTF.